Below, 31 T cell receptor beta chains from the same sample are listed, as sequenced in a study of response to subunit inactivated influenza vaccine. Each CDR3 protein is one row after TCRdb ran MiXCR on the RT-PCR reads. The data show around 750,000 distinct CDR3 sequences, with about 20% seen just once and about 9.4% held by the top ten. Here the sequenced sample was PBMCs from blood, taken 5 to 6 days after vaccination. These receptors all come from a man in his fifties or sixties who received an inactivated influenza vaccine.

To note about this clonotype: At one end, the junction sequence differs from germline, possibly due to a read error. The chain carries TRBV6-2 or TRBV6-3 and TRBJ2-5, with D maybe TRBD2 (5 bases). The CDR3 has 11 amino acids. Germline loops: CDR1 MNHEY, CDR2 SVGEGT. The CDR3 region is CASSYPLMRDF. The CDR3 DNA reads TGTGCCAGCAGTTACCCCCTTATGAGGGACTTC.

The CDR3 sequence: CASSSGPGVTQYF. As DNA, the CDR3 is TGTGCCAGCAGTAGCGGCCCTGGAGTTACGCAGTATTTT. The rearrangement uses TRBV2 and TRBJ2-3, with a tentative D call TRBD2 (5 bases). Per germline, CDR1 SNHLY and CDR2 FYNNEI. The CDR3 runs 13 residues. V lost 5 bases, J lost 8 bases, and 14 bases lay in between.

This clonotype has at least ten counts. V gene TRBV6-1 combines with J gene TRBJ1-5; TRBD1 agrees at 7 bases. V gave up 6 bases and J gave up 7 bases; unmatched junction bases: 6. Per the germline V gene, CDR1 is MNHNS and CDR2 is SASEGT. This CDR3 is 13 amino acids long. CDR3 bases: TGTGCCAGCAGAGGGGGCTTGTGGCAGCCCCAGCATTTT. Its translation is CASRGGLWQPQHF.

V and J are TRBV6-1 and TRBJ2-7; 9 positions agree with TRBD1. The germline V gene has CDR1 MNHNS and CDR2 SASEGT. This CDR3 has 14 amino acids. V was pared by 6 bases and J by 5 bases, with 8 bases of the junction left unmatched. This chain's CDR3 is CASSIGQGRDEQYF. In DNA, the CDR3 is TGTGCCAGCAGCATTGGACAGGGGAGGGACGAGCAGTACTTC.

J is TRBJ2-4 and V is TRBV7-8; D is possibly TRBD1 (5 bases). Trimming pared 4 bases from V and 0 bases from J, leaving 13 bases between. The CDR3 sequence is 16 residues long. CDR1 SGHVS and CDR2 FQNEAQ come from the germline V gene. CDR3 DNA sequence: TGTGCCAGCAGCTCCTCCAGGGTACTAGCCAAAAACATTCAGTACTTC. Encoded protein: CASSSSRVLAKNIQYF.

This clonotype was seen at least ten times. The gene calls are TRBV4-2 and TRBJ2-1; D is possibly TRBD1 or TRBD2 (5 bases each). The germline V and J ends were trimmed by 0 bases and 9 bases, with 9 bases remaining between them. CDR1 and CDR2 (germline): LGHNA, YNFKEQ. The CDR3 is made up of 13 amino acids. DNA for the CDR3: TGTGCCAGCAGCCAAGAGGCCGGGGCTGAGCAGTTCTTC. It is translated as CASSQEAGAEQFF.

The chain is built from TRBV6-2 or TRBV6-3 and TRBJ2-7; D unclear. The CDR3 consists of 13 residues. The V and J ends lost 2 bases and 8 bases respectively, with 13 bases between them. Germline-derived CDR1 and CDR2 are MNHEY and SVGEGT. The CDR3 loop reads CASSYRELTKQYF. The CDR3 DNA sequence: TGTGCCAGCAGTTACCGAGAGCTTACGAAGCAGTACTTC.

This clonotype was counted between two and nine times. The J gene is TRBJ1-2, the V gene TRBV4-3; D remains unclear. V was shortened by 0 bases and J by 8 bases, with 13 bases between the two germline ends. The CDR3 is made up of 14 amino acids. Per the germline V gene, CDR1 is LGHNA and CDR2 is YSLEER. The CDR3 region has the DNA TGCGCCAGCAGCCAAGAGAGAGGAGGGCCCGGCTACACCTTC. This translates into CASSQERGGPGYTF.

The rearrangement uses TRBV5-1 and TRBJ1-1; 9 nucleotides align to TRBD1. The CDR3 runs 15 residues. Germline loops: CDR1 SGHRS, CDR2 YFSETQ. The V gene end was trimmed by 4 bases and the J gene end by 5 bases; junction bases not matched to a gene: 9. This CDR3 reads CASSRRTGEATEAFF. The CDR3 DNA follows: TGCGCCAGCAGCCGAAGGACAGGGGAGGCGACTGAAGCTTTCTTT.

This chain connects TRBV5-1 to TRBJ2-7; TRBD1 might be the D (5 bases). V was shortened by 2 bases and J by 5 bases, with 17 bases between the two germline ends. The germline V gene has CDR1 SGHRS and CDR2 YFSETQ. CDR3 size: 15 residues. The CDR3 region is CASSLQGAIEDEQYF. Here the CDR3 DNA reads TGCGCCAGCAGCTTACAAGGGGCGATAGAGGACGAGCAGTACTTC.

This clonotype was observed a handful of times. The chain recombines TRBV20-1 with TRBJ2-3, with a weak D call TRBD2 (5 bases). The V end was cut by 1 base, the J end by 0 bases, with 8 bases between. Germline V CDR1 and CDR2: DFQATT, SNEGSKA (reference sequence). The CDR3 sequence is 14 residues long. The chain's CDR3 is CSARGRESTDTQYF. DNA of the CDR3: TGCAGTGCTAGAGGACGGGAAAGCACAGATACGCAGTATTTT.

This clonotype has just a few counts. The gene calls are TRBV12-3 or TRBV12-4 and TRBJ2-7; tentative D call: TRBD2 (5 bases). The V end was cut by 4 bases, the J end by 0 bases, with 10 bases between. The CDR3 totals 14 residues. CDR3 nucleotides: TGTGCCAGCAGTTCGTTCACTAGCTCCTACGAGCAGTACTTC. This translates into CASSSFTSSYEQYF.

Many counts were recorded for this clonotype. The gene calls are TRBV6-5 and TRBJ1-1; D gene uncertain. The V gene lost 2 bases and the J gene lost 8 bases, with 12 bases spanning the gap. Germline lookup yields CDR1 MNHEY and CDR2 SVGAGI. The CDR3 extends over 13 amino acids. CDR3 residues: CASSYRRTSEAFF. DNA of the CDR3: TGTGCCAGCAGTTACCGTCGGACGTCCGAAGCTTTCTTT.

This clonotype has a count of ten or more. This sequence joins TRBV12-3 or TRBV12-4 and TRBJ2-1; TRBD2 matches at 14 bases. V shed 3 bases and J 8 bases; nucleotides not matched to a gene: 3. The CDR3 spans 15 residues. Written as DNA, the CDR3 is TGTGCCAGCAGTTTTAGACTAGCGGGAGGGTATGAGCAGTTCTTC. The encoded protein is CASSFRLAGGYEQFF.

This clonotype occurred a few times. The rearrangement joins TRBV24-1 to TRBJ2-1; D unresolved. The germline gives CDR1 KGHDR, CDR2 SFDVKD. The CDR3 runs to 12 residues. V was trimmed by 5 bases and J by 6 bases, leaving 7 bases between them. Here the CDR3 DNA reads TGTGCCACCAGTGCTTTTGCCAATGAGCAGTTCTTC. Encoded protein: CATSAFANEQFF.

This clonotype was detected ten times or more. CDR3 protein: CASSSGNSNQPQHF. The CDR3 DNA sequence: TGTGCCAGCAGTTCAGGGAATAGCAATCAGCCCCAGCATTTT. The V gene is TRBV12-3 or TRBV12-4, the J gene TRBJ1-5; a possible D gene is TRBD1 (5 bases). Trimming shortened V by 4 bases and J by 0 bases, and 7 bases separated the two germline ends. The CDR3 has 14 residues.

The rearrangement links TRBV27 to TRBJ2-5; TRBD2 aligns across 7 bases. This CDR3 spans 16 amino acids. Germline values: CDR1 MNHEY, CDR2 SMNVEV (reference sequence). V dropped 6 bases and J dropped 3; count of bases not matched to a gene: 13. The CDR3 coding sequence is TGTGCCAGCAGCTTAGGTGTACTAGCGCACAAAGAGACCCAGTACTTC. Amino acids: CASSLGVLAHKETQYF.

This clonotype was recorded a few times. The CDR3 DNA is TGCAGTGCTAGGAGGGTCAGAAGCTCCTATAATTCACCCCTCCACTTT. This encodes CSARRVRSSYNSPLHF. This rearrangement joins TRBV20-1 to TRBJ1-6; no firm D call. V lost 3 bases and J lost 0, with 12 bases in between. There are 16 residues in the CDR3. The germline gives CDR1 DFQATT, CDR2 SNEGSKA (reference sequence).

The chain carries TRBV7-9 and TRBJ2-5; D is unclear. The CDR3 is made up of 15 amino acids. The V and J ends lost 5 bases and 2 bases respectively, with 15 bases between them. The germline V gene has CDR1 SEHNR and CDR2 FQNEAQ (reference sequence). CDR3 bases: TGTGCCAGCAGCCTTCGGCGTTTGGGGCAAGAGACCCAGTACTTC. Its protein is CASSLRRLGQETQYF.

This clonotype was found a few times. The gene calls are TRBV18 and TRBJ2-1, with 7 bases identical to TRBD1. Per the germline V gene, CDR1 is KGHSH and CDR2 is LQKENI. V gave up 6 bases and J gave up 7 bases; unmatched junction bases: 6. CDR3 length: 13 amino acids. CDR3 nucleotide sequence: TGTGCCAGCTCCCTACAGGGGTTTAATGAGCAGTTCTTC. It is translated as CASSLQGFNEQFF.

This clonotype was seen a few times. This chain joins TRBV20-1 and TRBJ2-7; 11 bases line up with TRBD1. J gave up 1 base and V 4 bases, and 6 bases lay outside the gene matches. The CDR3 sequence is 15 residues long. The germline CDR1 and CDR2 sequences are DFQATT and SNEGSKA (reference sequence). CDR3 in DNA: TGCAGTGCTACGGGGACAGGGGGTTTATCCTACGAGCAGTACTTC. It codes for CSATGTGGLSYEQYF.

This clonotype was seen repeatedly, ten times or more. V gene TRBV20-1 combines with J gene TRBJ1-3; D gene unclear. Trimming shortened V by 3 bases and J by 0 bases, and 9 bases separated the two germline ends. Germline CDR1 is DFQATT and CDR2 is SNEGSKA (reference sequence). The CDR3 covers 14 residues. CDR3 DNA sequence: TGCAGTGCTAGCCCCAGCCGCTCTGGAAACACCATATATTTT. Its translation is CSASPSRSGNTIYF.

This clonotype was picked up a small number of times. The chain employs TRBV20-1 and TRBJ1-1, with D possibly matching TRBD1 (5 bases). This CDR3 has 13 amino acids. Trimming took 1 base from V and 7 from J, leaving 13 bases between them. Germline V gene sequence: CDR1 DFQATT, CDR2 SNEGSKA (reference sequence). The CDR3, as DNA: TGCAGTGCTAGAGGCCCCAGGGTCGATGAAGCTTTCTTT. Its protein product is CSARGPRVDEAFF.

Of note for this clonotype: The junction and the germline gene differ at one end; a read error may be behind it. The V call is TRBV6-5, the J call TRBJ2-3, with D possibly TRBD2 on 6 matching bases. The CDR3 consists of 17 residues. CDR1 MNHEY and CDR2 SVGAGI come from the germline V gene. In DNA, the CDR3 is TGTGCCAGCAGCTACTTCCGGCGGCGGGACGGCCCAGATACGCAGTATTTT. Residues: CASSYFRRRDGPDTQYF.

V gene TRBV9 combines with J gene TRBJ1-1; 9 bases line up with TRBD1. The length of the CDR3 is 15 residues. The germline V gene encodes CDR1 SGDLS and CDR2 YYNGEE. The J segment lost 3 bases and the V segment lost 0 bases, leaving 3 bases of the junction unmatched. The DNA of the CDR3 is TGTGCCAGCAGCGTAGCGGGACAGGGTTACACTGAAGCTTTCTTT. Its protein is CASSVAGQGYTEAFF.

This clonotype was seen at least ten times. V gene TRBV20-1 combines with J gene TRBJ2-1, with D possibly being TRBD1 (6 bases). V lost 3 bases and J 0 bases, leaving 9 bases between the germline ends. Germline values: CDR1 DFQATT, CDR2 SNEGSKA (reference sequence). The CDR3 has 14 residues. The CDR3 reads CSASGQSSYNEQFF. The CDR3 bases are TGCAGTGCTAGTGGACAGAGCTCCTACAATGAGCAGTTCTTC.

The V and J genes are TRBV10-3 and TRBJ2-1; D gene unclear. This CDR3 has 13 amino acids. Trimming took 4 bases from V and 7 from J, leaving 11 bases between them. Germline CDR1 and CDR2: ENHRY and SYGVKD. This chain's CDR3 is CAISGYLLNEQFF. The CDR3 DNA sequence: TGTGCCATCAGTGGGTACCTCTTGAATGAGCAGTTCTTC.

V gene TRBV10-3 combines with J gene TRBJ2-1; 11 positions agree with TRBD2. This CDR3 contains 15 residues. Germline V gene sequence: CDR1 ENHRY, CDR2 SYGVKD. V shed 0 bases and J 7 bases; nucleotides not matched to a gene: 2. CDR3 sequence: CAISESVAGGNEQFF. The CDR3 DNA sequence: TGTGCCATCAGTGAGTCAGTAGCGGGAGGGAATGAGCAGTTCTTC.

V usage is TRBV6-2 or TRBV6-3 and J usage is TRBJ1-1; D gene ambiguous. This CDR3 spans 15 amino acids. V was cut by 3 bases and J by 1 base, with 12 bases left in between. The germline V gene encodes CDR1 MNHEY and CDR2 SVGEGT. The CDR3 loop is CASSYGNNRNTEAFF. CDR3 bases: TGTGCCAGCAGTTATGGGAACAACAGGAACACTGAAGCTTTCTTT.

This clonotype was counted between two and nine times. This CDR3 reads CVSRRGQGTYEQYF. The CDR3, as DNA: TGTGTCTCGCGTCGGGGCCAAGGGACCTACGAGCAGTACTTC. This chain uses TRBV6-1 with TRBJ2-7; either TRBD1 or TRBD2 may supply D (5 bases each). Germline values: CDR1 MNHNS, CDR2 SASEGT. This CDR3 has 14 residues.

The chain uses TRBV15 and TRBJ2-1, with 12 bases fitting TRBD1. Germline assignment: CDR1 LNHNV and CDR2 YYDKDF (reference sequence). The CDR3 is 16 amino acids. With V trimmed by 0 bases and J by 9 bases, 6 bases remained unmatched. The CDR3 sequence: CATSRDPGQGAREQFF. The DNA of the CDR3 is TGTGCCACCAGCAGAGATCCGGGACAGGGGGCGCGTGAGCAGTTCTTC.